The text below deals with one TCR beta chain. This clone was found once. Its antigen target is currently unknown. No clone much larger than this one lies a single base away; base qualities are absent. This record belongs to a study of cytomegalovirus exposure and HLA in healthy donors (dated by TCRdb to the late 2010s). With respect to the entire study: In an earlier analysis of under 600 of the donors, under 300 Gb of sequence data and 90 million to 120 million unique TCR beta sequences from about 190 million T cells were reported. A handful of DR-DQ haplotypes were handled as single units for association and clustering because linkage in the cohort was strong. In a later analysis, previously published TCR beta repertoires from 670 or so donors were re-analyzed and high-resolution HLA genotyping was added so that TCR occurrence patterns could be studied. The number of typed donors differed by locus: 629-630 for A, B, C, DRB1 and DQB1; 500 to 550 for DQA1; 606 for DPA1; and some 470 for DPB1. Using immunosequencing, the study profiled T cell repertoires from approximately 700 subjects and related those repertoires to cytomegalovirus serostatus. Class I and class II HLA loci were covered by the typing at four-digit resolution. Donor age, sex, ethnicity and CMV serostatus were collected together with the repertoire data. The genetic ancestry cluster associated with self-reported Caucasian donors included about four fifths of the 300 to 450 genotyped donors. The later analysis used no new phenotypic data to find candidate immune exposures, relying instead on TCR beta sequences and their occurrence across donors. Besides the first cohort of 500 to 700 subjects, a separate validation cohort made up of 120 different subjects was used. All discovery cohort repertoires had been generated using a single sequencing platform. The study combined high-throughput TCR immunosequencing, statistical association of individual TCRs with disease status, and machine learning to predict cytomegalovirus infection status. The study was designed to test whether signatures of past pathogen exposure could be identified by cataloging public T cell receptors. In an earlier analysis of roughly 580 of the donors, high-throughput TCR beta sequencing was used to judge whether each TCR beta V gene segment behaved as functional or pseudogenic. A later genetic analysis took genome-wide SNP genotypes for about 60% of the roughly 670 donors and used that subset as a discovery cohort. Among a few hundred genotyped donors of the cohort, an average of approximately 240,000 unique TCR beta nucleotide sequences were sequenced per donor, roughly 18% of them non-productive. An early release that covered several hundred HLA-typed donors contained approximately 300 gigabases of sequencing data and 75 million to 100 million unique TCR sequences. What the work shows at the level of the full study, not this receptor alone: Across donors, most TCR sequences were observed very rarely, whereas some public TCRs were present in many individuals. The 87-base-pair reads could not distinguish some IMGT-functional V segments, including TRBV6-2 and TRBV6-3, so those segments were excluded. In a later analysis, TCR association rates were found to vary across HLA loci, with the most associated TCRs seen for DRB1 alleles and the fewest for HLA-C alleles. A later analysis found that most CMV-associated TCR beta chains appeared HLA-restricted, with HLA associations seemingly driven largely by CMV exposure. In a later analysis, around 17,000 TCR beta sequences were associated with specific HLA alleles at a false discovery rate of 0.05. Because counts were too low, 15 to 20 rarely observed V segments, including chromosome 9 orphons, were excluded from the earlier analysis of around 590 of the donors. Compared with the 666-donor mean, donors in an Asian-associated ancestry cluster had fewer N-insertions in productive TCRs, according to a later genetic analysis. HLA typing was unavailable for some donors at each locus, so association tests used only the typed subset. The sequencing pipeline was judged likely to have produced a cluster of highly shared sequence variants as a technical artifact. According to a later analysis, parvovirus B19, influenza, CMV and Epstein-Barr virus appeared linked to several top co-occurrence clusters. The cohort was sequenced for TCR beta chains only, and without alpha or paired-chain data the features that could be detected were limited. In a later analysis, HLA-associated TCR beta chains were found to be more clonally expanded and to have lower generation probabilities than equally common non-associated chains. Cytomegalovirus status was reported to be diagnosed by the classifier with high specificity and sensitivity in both the original and validation cohorts. A further reported finding was that TCR beta sequences accurately predicted the HLA-A and HLA-B alleles for most subjects in the first cohort. Strong co-occurrence of HLA alleles, especially DR and DQ, made assigning TCR associations to individual alleles difficult. Linkage disequilibrium might explain the correlated functional status among segregating V segments, but an unknown experimental factor could not be excluded. An earlier analysis of approximately 540 of the donors showed that most TCR beta V segments appeared in productive rearrangements either about 87% or about 30% of the time, which broadly matched IMGT annotations. The authors suggested that the approach could potentially be generalized to other disease states and immunological phenotypes. Sequencing depth was assumed to be roughly uniform across donors in the presence/absence analyses, though that assumption may not hold. For the cohort, immune exposure information was limited to CMV serostatus. A total of 150 or so TCR beta chains were listed by the study as associated with cytomegalovirus. In a later genetic analysis, a missense DCLRE1C variant was associated with V-gene and J-gene trimming of TCR beta chains, and the association was replicated in an independent cohort. Three of the identified cytomegalovirus-associated TCR beta chains were confirmed in vitro to be specific for cytomegalovirus antigens.

The cohort consisted of 670 or so healthy bone marrow donors. All cohort members were sampled while nominally healthy, although unrecorded immune exposures were likely present. The donor tested CMV seronegative, placing the donor among the 350 or so seronegative members of the cohort. Each donor provided a peripheral blood sample, and peripheral blood mononuclear cells were used for TCR beta sequencing. The Qiagen DNeasy Blood Extraction Kit was used to extract genomic DNA from the blood cell samples. Library preparation employed the immunoSEQ multiplex PCR assay. For the multiplex PCR, a mixture combining 60 forward primers for TCR Vbeta segments and 13 reverse primers for TCR Jbeta segments was used. A multiplex PCR assay on genomic DNA amplified the CDR3 region of rearranged TCR beta genes. The Illumina HiSeq System was used to sequence the amplified TCR beta libraries as 87-base-pair reads. Under the source paper's analysis protocol: A later analysis tallied 75 million to 85 million unique TCR beta chains across the approximately 670 repertoires, and approximately 12 million of those chains were shared by two or more donors. A nearest-neighbor algorithm error-corrected the raw reads and collapsed the reads into unique sequences, merging closely related sequences to remove PCR and sequencing errors. To assign V, D and J gene segments, CDR3 sequences were aligned to IMGT reference sequences. Each retained sequence needed at least a six-nucleotide match to both a V gene segment and a J gene segment. A rearrangement was called productive if the CDR3 had no stop codons and remained in frame with V and J, and every other rearrangement was called non-productive. CDR3 was defined according to IMGT convention as the region running from the second conserved V-encoded cysteine to the conserved J-encoded phenylalanine. The earlier analysis of a few hundred of the donors excluded any sequence lacking an unambiguous match to a single V gene segment. An earlier analysis of several hundred of the donors called V segments functional above 56.7% productive rearrangements and segregating when the between-donor standard deviation exceeded 5%. A statistical classification framework was developed to diagnose cytomegalovirus status using the catalog of TCR beta chain sequences. In a later analysis, TCR nucleotide sequences were compared against IMGT/GENE-DB human TR gene sequences so that V and J genes could be assigned. A later analysis assigned CDR3 sequences and most-parsimonious VDJ recombination scenarios with the TCRdist pipeline. In a later analysis, each TCR beta chain was defined by its CDR3 amino acid sequence together with its V-gene family, and reads lacking a unique V-gene family were excluded. A later analysis removed several hundred highly shared, low-generation-probability nucleotide sequences to deal with suspected cross-contamination and a sequencing artifact. In a later analysis, a clonal expansion index for each public chain was calculated from normalized within-repertoire ranks of inferred template counts. In a later analysis, generation probabilities were computed using a VDJ recombination model fitted to out-of-frame rearrangements, and the results were checked against IGoR. Hypergeometric tests were used in a later analysis to score TCR-TCR, TCR-HLA and TCR-CMV co-occurrence, with a repertoire-size bias correction applied to the TCR pairs. False discovery rates were estimated in a later analysis by permuting HLA or CMV assignments 20 times. In a later analysis, co-occurring TCRs were grouped using DBSCAN, and TCRdist sequence similarity was added for clustering within HLA-allele-positive subsets. Repertoires with fewer than 30,000 or more than 120,000 public chains, plus five repertoires with anomalous nucleotide sharing, were excluded from co-occurrence clustering. This immuneACCESS table, as held by TCRdb, lists in-frame sequences with V and J called but not all clones. Of the missing ones, under half trace to an unresolved V gene in checked studies; the others have no known cause. V and J calls and clone size follow that table, whereas D and trimming were derived from the DNA. The sample has about 200,000 clones on record, about 83% of them singletons. The ten largest clones take up about 16% of the sample.

Reading the germline V gene gives CDR1 SGHTA and CDR2 FQGTGA. Measured from the cysteine to the phenylalanine, the CDR3 is 17 residues long. Only the CDR3 region is kept as DNA, spanning 51 bases read in frame from base 1. Germline trimming amounts to 5 bases on V and 5 bases on J, with 13 as the count of junction bases outside the gene matches. The origin of this receptor is a man between 35 and 55 years old in good health and CMV-seronegative. The chain links TRBV7-3 with TRBJ2-5, with TRBD2 identical over 11 junction bases. Sequencing was done on a sample of PBMCs. The nucleotide sequence reads as follows: TGTGCCAGCAGCCCCAACCGACTAGCGGGGAATGTGGAGACCCAGTACTTC. Translated, this is CASSPNRLAGNVETQYF.